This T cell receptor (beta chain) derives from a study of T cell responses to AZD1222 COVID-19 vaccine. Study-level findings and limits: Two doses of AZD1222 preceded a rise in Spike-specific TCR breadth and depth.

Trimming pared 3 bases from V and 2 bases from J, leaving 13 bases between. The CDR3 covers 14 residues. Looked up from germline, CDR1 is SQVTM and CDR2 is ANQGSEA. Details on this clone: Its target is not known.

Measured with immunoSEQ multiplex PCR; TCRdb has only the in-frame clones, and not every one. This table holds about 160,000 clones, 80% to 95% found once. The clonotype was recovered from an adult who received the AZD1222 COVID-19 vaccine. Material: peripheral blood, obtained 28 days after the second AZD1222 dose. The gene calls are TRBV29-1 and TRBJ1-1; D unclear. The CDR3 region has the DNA TGCAGCGTTGATTCGGGGAATAGAAACACTGAAGCTTTCTTT. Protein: CSVDSGNRNTEAFF.